Presented here are 31 T cell receptor beta chains from one specimen sequenced in a study of a mutant IDH1 vaccine in newly diagnosed glioma. Time point: week 47, end of study. Alongside topical imiquimod, each dose of vaccine comprised 300 ug of mutant IDH1 20-mer peptide. Profiled with immunoSEQ multiplex PCR; TCRdb holds only in-frame clones, not every one. The table includes some 10,000 clones, around 81% detected once. These receptors are not linked to any known antigen. Sequencing used PBMCs, obtained from a glioma patient whose treatment included an IDH1 peptide vaccine. These receptors all stem from a man aged 25-45 years with glioma.

The chain combines TRBV14 with TRBJ1-2, with D unresolved. V lost 0 bases to trimming and J lost 6 bases, with 14 bases between them. In germline, CDR1 is SGHDN, CDR2 FVKESK. This CDR3 has 15 amino acids. This CDR3 is CASSQDRKGSHGYTF. The CDR3 DNA sequence: TGTGCCAGCAGCCAAGATAGAAAAGGCTCGCATGGCTACACCTTC.

In the case of this clone: This sample also contains other DNA sequences that code for the same CDR3. The chain is built from TRBV5-6 and TRBJ1-3; no definite D call. Deletions cut 3 bases from V and 1 base from J, with 8 bases between. Looked up from germline, CDR1 is SGHDT and CDR2 is YYEEEE. The CDR3 extends over 14 amino acids. The CDR3 bases are TGTGCCAGCAGCTCGATGTCATCTGGAAACACCATATATTTT. It translates to CASSSMSSGNTIYF. The variable domain in full, with the rest retrieved from reference TRBV5-6 and TRBJ1-3, is DAGVTQSPTHLIKTRGQQVTLRCSPKSGHDTVSWYQQALGQGPQFIFQYYEEEERQRGNFPDRFSGHQFPNYSSELNVNALLLGDSALYLCASSSMSSGNTIYFGEGSWLTVV.

The V gene is TRBV6-1, the J gene TRBJ1-1, with a weak D call TRBD1 (5 bases). V was shortened by 5 bases and J by 3 bases, with 13 bases between the two germline ends. CDR1 is MNHNS and CDR2 is SASEGT in the germline V gene. The CDR3 extends over 14 amino acids. CDR3 in DNA: TGTGCCAGCAGTCCTCCGGAGGGGTACACTGAAGCTTTCTTT. Its translation is CASSPPEGYTEAFF.

This clone was recorded a few times. The V call is TRBV10-3, the J call TRBJ2-3; tentatively, D is TRBD2 (5 bases). The ends were cut back, 8 bases at V and 5 bases at J, with 14 bases in the middle. The CDR3 totals 13 residues. Germline V lookup: CDR1 ENHRY, CDR2 SYGVKD. This CDR3 is CAIRWEQEDTQYF. The CDR3 nucleotides are TGTGCCATCCGGTGGGAGCAGGAAGATACGCAGTATTTT.

This chain links TRBV5-1 with TRBJ2-1; D is undetermined. CDR3 size: 15 residues. V lost 0 bases and J lost 0, with 7 bases in between. From germline, CDR1 is SGHRS and CDR2 YFSETQ. The CDR3 sequence: CASSLAEPSYNEQFF. DNA for the CDR3: TGCGCCAGCAGCTTGGCCGAACCCTCCTACAATGAGCAGTTCTTC.

The chain carries TRBV30 and TRBJ2-5, with unresolved D. The CDR3 contains 11 residues. The germline gives CDR1 GTSNPN, CDR2 SVGIG (reference sequence). Trimming stripped 6 bases from V and 3 bases from J, with 8 bases between. The CDR3 reads CACRSKETQYF. CDR3 bases: TGTGCCTGCCGATCAAAAGAGACCCAGTACTTC.

DNA for the CDR3: TGTGCCAGCACCCCCCTAGCGGGAGTGTCTTACAATGAGCAGTTCTTC. Its protein is CASTPLAGVSYNEQFF. This chain links TRBV27 with TRBJ2-1; 10 bases map to TRBD2. CDR1 is MNHEY and CDR2 is SMNVEV in the germline V gene (reference sequence). This CDR3 has 16 amino acids. Trimming cost V 7 bases and J 4 bases; bases outside gene matches: 10.

This clone was observed a single time. This chain connects TRBV2 to TRBJ2-7; TRBD2 is a possible D gene (6 bases). CDR1 and CDR2 from the germline V gene are SNHLY and FYNNEI. V lost 2 bases and J 6 bases, leaving 14 bases between the germline ends. CDR3 size: 14 residues. CDR3 sequence (DNA): TGTGCCAGCAGTGAAAGGGATAGCGGCGTCGAGCAGTACTTC. Encoded protein: CASSERDSGVEQYF.

The gene calls are TRBV30 and TRBJ1-1; D unclear. Germline lookup yields CDR1 GTSNPN and CDR2 SVGIG (reference sequence). This CDR3 has 11 residues. Deletions cut 7 bases from V and 1 base from J, with 7 bases between. The CDR3: CAFSPNTEAFF. The CDR3 bases are TGTGCCTTTTCGCCGAACACTGAAGCTTTCTTT.

This rearrangement joins TRBV6-5 to TRBJ2-7, with a weak D call TRBD1 (5 bases). The CDR3 loop spans 16 amino acids. Trimming shortened V by 0 bases and J by 4 bases, and 16 bases separated the two germline ends. The V gene's germline CDR1 is MNHEY and CDR2 SVGAGI. CDR3 DNA: TGTGCCAGCAGTTACTCGAACATAGGGGAAGGGTACGAGCAGTACTTC. Encoded protein: CASSYSNIGEGYEQYF.

The gene calls are TRBV10-3 and TRBJ1-2, with 7 bases fitting TRBD1. This CDR3 spans 16 amino acids. Losses at the gene ends were 11 bases for V and 1 base for J; bases not matched to a gene: 16. CDR1 is ENHRY, CDR2 SYGVKD, per germline. The CDR3 loop reads CAAFKTQGDDNYGYTF. CDR3 nucleotide sequence: TGTGCCGCATTCAAGACCCAGGGGGACGATAACTATGGCTACACCTTC.

The chain is built from TRBV5-1 and TRBJ1-5; the D gene is possibly TRBD1 (5 bases). Germline CDR1 is SGHRS and CDR2 is YFSETQ. The V and J ends lost 4 bases and 4 bases respectively, with 12 bases between them. This CDR3 has 14 amino acids. The CDR3, as DNA: TGCGCCAGCAGCGTGGACGGGGGGAATCAGCCCCAGCATTTT. This sequence encodes CASSVDGGNQPQHF.

V gene TRBV13 combines with J gene TRBJ2-5, with 13 bases lining up with TRBD2. The CDR3 totals 15 residues. CDR1 PRHDT and CDR2 FYEKMQ come from the germline V gene (reference sequence). Germline trimming cut 5 bases from V and 5 bases from J; bases unmatched to any gene: 5. Written as DNA, the CDR3 is TGTGCCAGCAGCGCCGGACTAGCGGGAGTGGAGACCCAGTACTTC. The encoded protein is CASSAGLAGVETQYF.

The chain links TRBV7-9 to TRBJ1-1; 8 nucleotides agree with TRBD1. This CDR3 contains 15 residues. Germline CDR1 SEHNR, CDR2 FQNEAQ (reference sequence). The J segment lost 4 bases and the V segment lost 5 bases, leaving 9 bases of the junction unmatched. DNA for the CDR3: TGTGCCAGCAGCACAGCACAGGGGGGGGCCACTGAAGCTTTCTTT. Translated: CASSTAQGGATEAFF.

This clone is labeled medium-sized. J is TRBJ1-1 and V is TRBV5-6; TRBD1 matches at 7 bases. The ends lost 4 bases at V and 0 bases at J; junction bases unmatched: 6. The CDR3 is 15 amino acids. Per germline, CDR1 SGHDT and CDR2 YYEEEE. The DNA for the CDR3 is TGTGCCAGCAGCCCGCACAGGGGAATGAACACTGAAGCTTTCTTT. Translated, it gives CASSPHRGMNTEAFF.

This clone was seen a handful of times. This chain uses TRBV27 with TRBJ2-2, with D perhaps matching TRBD1 or TRBD2 (5 bases each). Germline assignment: CDR1 MNHEY and CDR2 SMNVEV (reference sequence). The CDR3 totals 13 residues. V was shortened by 6 bases and J by 8 bases, with 13 bases between the two germline ends. The DNA of the CDR3 is TGTGCCAGCAGCCTTCCTGGGGGTGGGGAGCTGTTTTTT. Translating gives CASSLPGGGELFF.

This sequence joins TRBV15 and TRBJ2-1; TRBD2 aligns across 9 bases. From germline, CDR1 is LNHNV and CDR2 YYDKDF (reference sequence). This CDR3 is built from 16 residues. Trimming cost V 1 base and J 7 bases; bases outside gene matches: 8. CDR3 region: CATSRGGGEVLNEQFF. CDR3 nucleotide sequence: TGTGCCACCAGCAGAGGCGGGGGGGAGGTTTTAAATGAGCAGTTCTTC.

The chain recombines TRBV15 with TRBJ2-3; 11 nucleotides align to TRBD2. The CDR3 totals 18 residues. CDR1 and CDR2 (germline): LNHNV, YYDKDF (reference sequence). The ends lost 0 bases at V and 0 bases at J; junction bases unmatched: 5. The CDR3 DNA reads TGTGCCACCAGCAGAGACGGGACTAGCGGAATCAGCACAGATACGCAGTATTTT. As protein: CATSRDGTSGISTDTQYF.

This clone has a handful of counts. This rearrangement joins TRBV27 to TRBJ1-5; the match to TRBD1 covers 8 bases. This CDR3 spans 14 amino acids. V shed 4 bases, J shed 6 bases, and the junction held 5 bases outside the gene matches. Germline CDR1 is MNHEY and CDR2 is SMNVEV (reference sequence). In DNA, the CDR3 is TGTGCCAGCAGTTCAGGGGGCTACGGTCAGCCCCAGCATTTT. Its protein is CASSSGGYGQPQHF.

CDR3 amino acids: CASSPLGGFYTGELFF. CDR3 bases: TGTGCCAGCAGCCCCCTGGGCGGATTTTACACCGGGGAGCTGTTTTTT. The rearrangement joins TRBV7-9 to TRBJ2-2; no clear D. The germline CDR1 and CDR2 sequences are SEHNR and FQNEAQ (reference sequence). V lost 5 bases to trimming and J lost 3 bases, with 16 bases between them. This CDR3 region has 16 residues.

The chain has TRBV7-8 and TRBJ1-2; 8 nucleotides agree with TRBD1. CDR3 length: 15 residues. Germline V CDR1 and CDR2: SGHVS, FQNEAQ. The V and J ends lost 0 bases and 8 bases, in that order; junction bases with no gene match: 8. CDR3 bases: TGTGCCAGCAGCTTAGCGAGACAGGGGCACTCCGGCTACACCTTC. Encoded protein: CASSLARQGHSGYTF.

The V gene is TRBV18, the J gene TRBJ1-5; 8 bases fit TRBD1. Germline values: CDR1 KGHSH, CDR2 LQKENI. J gave up 6 bases and V 5 bases, and 12 bases lay outside the gene matches. This CDR3 contains 16 residues. CDR3 nucleotide sequence: TGTGCCAGCTCAGGACAGGGTAACGTGGGCGGTCAGCCCCAGCATTTT. Translation: CASSGQGNVGGQPQHF.

The chain combines TRBV11-2 with TRBJ2-3; unclear D gene. The CDR3 has 14 amino acids. Deletions cut 1 base from V and 2 bases from J, with 7 bases between. Germline lookup yields CDR1 SGHAT and CDR2 FQNNGV. This CDR3 is CASSLGLFTDTQYF. DNA of the CDR3: TGTGCCAGCAGCTTAGGTCTCTTCACAGATACGCAGTATTTT.

CDR3 amino acids: CASSRRGGQGPREQYF. The CDR3 nucleotides are TGTGCCAGCAGCCGTAGGGGGGGACAGGGGCCGCGCGAGCAGTACTTC. The J gene is TRBJ2-7, the V gene TRBV7-6; 10 bases fit TRBD1. The CDR3 is 16 residues long. V dropped 5 bases and J dropped 6; count of bases not matched to a gene: 13. Germline assignment: CDR1 SGHVS and CDR2 FNYEAQ.

This clone rates as medium-sized. Other DNA sequences in this specimen translate into the identical CDR3. The V and J genes are TRBV4-1 and TRBJ1-1, with D possibly being TRBD1 (5 bases). CDR1 and CDR2 (germline): MGHRA, YSYEKL. Trimming removed 8 bases at V and 5 bases at J, with 9 bases between. The CDR3 has 11 amino acids. The chain's CDR3 is CASDGGTEAFF. The CDR3 region has the DNA TGCGCCAGCGACGGGGGGACTGAAGCTTTCTTT.

This clone counts as hyperexpanded. The same CDR3 can be traced to other DNA sequences in this sample. The rearrangement uses TRBV6-5 and TRBJ1-1; D gene unclear. This CDR3 has 11 amino acids. Per germline, CDR1 MNHEY and CDR2 SVGAGI. Trimming removed 0 bases at V and 6 bases at J, with 2 bases between. The CDR3 coding sequence is TGTGCCAGCAGTTACTCTTCTGAAGCTTTCTTT. It codes for CASSYSSEAFF.

This clone appeared once. The gene calls are TRBV6-5 and TRBJ2-7; 13 nucleotides match TRBD2. Losses at the gene ends were 4 bases for V and 3 bases for J; bases not matched to a gene: 3. CDR1 and CDR2 from the germline V gene are MNHEY and SVGAGI. The CDR3 spans 15 residues. Here the CDR3 DNA reads TGTGCCAGCAGTTCAGGACTAGCGGGAGTCTACGAGCAGTACTTC. This gives the protein CASSSGLAGVYEQYF.

The V and J genes are TRBV27 and TRBJ2-7; 9 nucleotides match TRBD1. The CDR3 length is 15 residues. V lost 7 bases, J lost 6 bases, and 13 bases stayed unmatched. From germline, CDR1 is MNHEY and CDR2 SMNVEV (reference sequence). The CDR3 reads CASIQRPGQGREQYF. The CDR3 DNA is TGTGCCAGCATCCAGCGGCCGGGACAGGGACGCGAGCAGTACTTC.

The V call is TRBV6-5, the J call TRBJ1-2; D gene uncertain. Per the germline V gene, CDR1 is MNHEY and CDR2 is SVGAGI. The V and J ends lost 6 bases and 4 bases respectively, with 12 bases between them. The CDR3 spans 13 residues. Written as DNA, the CDR3 is TGTGCCAGCAGGCTCGGGCCAACCTATGGCTACACCTTC. Amino acids: CASRLGPTYGYTF.

The genes are TRBV5-6 and TRBJ2-1; D unclear. The V end was cut by 0 bases, the J end by 6 bases, with 7 bases between. Germline-derived CDR1 and CDR2 are SGHDT and YYEEEE. The CDR3 extends over 13 amino acids. As DNA, the CDR3 is TGTGCCAGCAGCTTGGCCGCTGGCAATGAGCAGTTCTTC. Translated: CASSLAAGNEQFF.

With regard to this clone: Different DNA sequences within this sample yield the same CDR3. CDR3 nucleotides: TGTGCCATCAGTGACCGGGACAGCAATCAGCCCCAGCATTTT. It codes for CAISDRDSNQPQHF. The genes are TRBV10-3 and TRBJ1-5, with D tentatively TRBD1 (5 bases). This CDR3 is built from 14 residues. V was trimmed by 3 bases and J by 1 base, leaving 7 bases between them. CDR1 and CDR2 from the germline V gene are ENHRY and SYGVKD.